The 31 T cell receptor beta chains below come from one sample, sequenced in a study of beta chain features in type 1 diabetes. Study-level results: The study found moderately but significantly shorter TCRB CDR3s in all four CD4+ subsets of Type 1 diabetes patients.

These receptors have no known antigen. TCRB transcripts that were expressed got sequenced, as all of the isolated RNA had been reverse transcribed. The method was immunoSEQ multiplex PCR; TCRdb's version includes in-frame clones alone and lacks a portion of them. The sample comprises a few hundred thousand clones, over 11% of which are singletons, and roughly 0.019% rests with the top ten. Sequenced sample: naive CD4+ T cells from blood. The receptors shown here come from a man aged 25-45 years with type 1 diabetes.

Remarks on this clone: Other DNA sequences from this sample encode an identical CDR3 as well. The V gene is TRBV7-2, the J gene TRBJ2-5; D is undetermined. This CDR3 spans 11 amino acids. V lost 5 bases and J lost 2, with 3 bases in between. Germline-derived CDR1 and CDR2 are SGHTA and FQGNSA. Here the CDR3 reads CASSRQETQYF. CDR3 in DNA: TGTGCCAGCAGCCGTCAAGAGACCCAGTACTTC. Drawing the rest from reference TRBV7-2 and TRBJ2-5, the complete variable domain is GAGVSQSPSNKVTEKGKDVELRCDPISGHTALYWYRQSLGQGLEFLIYFQGNSAPDKSGLPSDRFSAERTGGSVSTLTIQRTQQEDSAVYLCASSRQETQYFGPGTRLLVL.

This clone showed up just a few times. The rearrangement joins TRBV7-9 to TRBJ1-1; D might be TRBD1 (5 bases). Between the trimmed V and J ends, which lost 2 bases and 6 bases, there was a span of 19 bases. Germline V CDR1 and CDR2: SEHNR, FQNEAQ (reference sequence). There are 16 residues in the CDR3. The CDR3 loop reads CASSLLRALTGAEAFF. In nucleotides, the CDR3 is TGTGCCAGCAGCTTACTCAGGGCCCTTACTGGAGCTGAAGCTTTCTTT.

In its sample, this clone was seen a few times. The genes are TRBV9 and TRBJ2-3; perhaps TRBD2 as D (5 bases). V dropped 3 bases and J dropped 2 bases, with 7 bases sitting between them. Germline V gene lookup returns CDR1 SGDLS and CDR2 YYNGEE. The CDR3 is made up of 13 amino acids. The CDR3 DNA follows: TGTGCCAGCAGCGGAGGGAACACAGATACGCAGTATTTT. Translation gives CASSGGNTDTQYF.

The chain has TRBV6-1 and TRBJ2-1; D is perhaps TRBD1 (5 bases). CDR3 length equals 10 residues. Trimming shortened V by 9 bases and J by 12 bases, and 12 bases separated the two germline ends. Germline CDR1 is MNHNS and CDR2 is SASEGT. The DNA for the CDR3 is TGTGCCAGGCTCAGGGAAAGGCAGTTCTTC. Translating gives CARLRERQFF.

J is TRBJ2-7 and V is TRBV7-2, with 8 bases identical to TRBD1. This CDR3 has 14 residues. V lost 1 base to trimming and J lost 4 bases; unmatched junction nucleotides: 3. The V gene's germline CDR1 is SGHTA and CDR2 FQGNSA. The CDR3 bases are TGTGCCAGCAGCTTAGGGACAGGGAGTTACGAGCAGTACTTC. Protein product: CASSLGTGSYEQYF.

This clone occurred a few times. The rearrangement uses TRBV23-1 and TRBJ1-6; 8 bases line up with TRBD1. TRBV23-1 is recorded as an ORF, its role being uncertain. The J segment lost 5 bases and the V segment lost 3 bases, leaving 9 bases of the junction unmatched. The CDR3 is made up of 17 amino acids. In DNA form, the CDR3 reads TGCGCCAGCAGTCACCCGCCGGGGGGACAGGATAATTCACCCCTCCACTTT. This translates into CASSHPPGGQDNSPLHF.

This clone was found a few times. This rearrangement joins TRBV10-3 to TRBJ2-1, with D maybe TRBD1 (5 bases). Trimming took 4 bases from V and 6 from J, leaving 16 bases between them. Looked up from germline, CDR1 is ENHRY and CDR2 is SYGVKD. CDR3 length equals 15 residues. CDR3 sequence: CAISARTGPSNEQFF. Here the CDR3 DNA reads TGTGCCATCAGTGCCCGTACAGGCCCCAGCAATGAGCAGTTCTTC.

Only a few counts were recorded for this clone. The CDR3: CASSRQELYGYTF. The CDR3 nucleotides read TGTGCCAGCAGTCGACAGGAGCTCTATGGCTACACCTTC. The chain is built from TRBV6-5 and TRBJ1-2; maybe TRBD1 (6 bases). Deletions cut 5 bases from V and 4 bases from J, with 11 bases between. In germline, CDR1 is MNHEY, CDR2 SVGAGI. The CDR3 length is 13 residues.

This clone came up a few times. V is TRBV25-1 and J is TRBJ2-5; D not certain. V dropped 2 bases and J dropped 0 bases, with 4 bases sitting between them. This CDR3 is 13 amino acids long. Germline values: CDR1 MGHDK, CDR2 SYGVNS. The CDR3 sequence: CASSEANQETQYF. The CDR3 coding sequence is TGTGCCAGCAGTGAAGCGAACCAAGAGACCCAGTACTTC.

This sequence joins TRBV5-6 and TRBJ1-5, with 7 bases identical to TRBD1. The CDR3 is 14 amino acids. V was pared by 2 bases and J by 3 bases, with 2 bases of the junction left unmatched. Germline CDR1 is SGHDT and CDR2 is YYEEEE. The CDR3: CASSLTGANQPQHF. CDR3 nucleotide sequence: TGTGCCAGCAGCTTAACAGGGGCCAATCAGCCCCAGCATTTT.

In this sample, this clone turned up a few times. The CDR3 here is CASSVRLDRGQEQYF. DNA for the CDR3: TGTGCCAGCTCCGTCCGATTGGACAGGGGGCAGGAGCAGTACTTC. The chain is built from TRBV7-8 and TRBJ2-7; 11 nucleotides match TRBD1. Per germline, CDR1 SGHVS and CDR2 FQNEAQ. The CDR3 spans 15 residues. With 8 bases clipped from V and 7 bases from J, the junction kept 13 bases outside the gene matches. The full variable domain, in which reference TRBV7-8 and TRBJ2-7 provide the parts outside the CDR3, is GAGVSQSPRYKVAKRGQDVALRCDPISGHVSLFWYQQALGQGPEFLTYFQNEAQLDKSGLPSDRFFAERPEGSVSTLKIQRTQQEDSAVYLCASSVRLDRGQEQYFGPGTRLTVT.

This clone has a handful of counts. The chain has TRBV2 and TRBJ1-2; 9 bases are shared with TRBD1. V gave up 6 bases and J gave up 7 bases; unmatched junction bases: 3. The CDR3 loop spans 12 amino acids. The germline CDR1 and CDR2 sequences are SNHLY and FYNNEI. The CDR3 loop reads CASSRQGGGYTF. In DNA, the CDR3 is TGTGCCAGCAGCAGACAGGGGGGTGGCTACACCTTC.

This clone showed up just a few times. V gene TRBV19 combines with J gene TRBJ2-1; 9 nucleotides align to TRBD1. After removal of 7 bases from V and 4 bases from J, the junction contained 8 bases not matched to a gene. The CDR3 spans 15 residues. Germline CDR1 LNHDA, CDR2 SQIVND (reference sequence). The DNA of the CDR3 is TGTGCCAGTACCAACCCGGGGACAGGGTACAATGAGCAGTTCTTC. This translates into CASTNPGTGYNEQFF.

This clone occurred a few times. The chain combines TRBV14 with TRBJ2-7; 10 positions match TRBD1. The V gene's germline CDR1 is SGHDN and CDR2 FVKESK. J lost 2 bases, V lost 1 base, and 2 bases had no gene match. This CDR3 contains 15 residues. CDR3 bases: TGTGCCAGCAGCCAAGGGGGGACAGGGGCCTACGAGCAGTACTTC. Translated: CASSQGGTGAYEQYF.

Only a few counts were recorded for this clone. This rearrangement joins TRBV4-1 to TRBJ1-2; D perhaps matches TRBD1 (6 bases). V lost 2 bases and J 9 bases, leaving 16 bases between the germline ends. Germline values: CDR1 MGHRA, CDR2 YSYEKL. The CDR3 covers 14 residues. The CDR3 DNA follows: TGCGCCAGCAGCCAATCGCGCAGGGGTATAAGCTACACCTTC. Translation: CASSQSRRGISYTF.

The chain combines TRBV7-9 with TRBJ2-5; 10 positions match TRBD2. The CDR3 is 14 residues long. Germline trimming cut 5 bases from V and 3 bases from J; bases unmatched to any gene: 3. In germline, CDR1 is SEHNR, CDR2 FQNEAQ (reference sequence). As DNA, the CDR3 is TGTGCCAGCAGCGTCGGACTAGCGGAAGAGACCCAGTACTTC. Its protein product is CASSVGLAEETQYF. The full variable domain, with the rest looked up from reference TRBV7-9 and TRBJ2-5, is DTGVSQNPRHKITKRGQNVTFRCDPISEHNRLYWYRQTLGQGPEFLTYFQNEAQLEKSRLLSDRFSAERPKGSFSTLEIQRTEQGDSAMYLCASSVGLAEETQYFGPGTRLLVL.

The V gene is TRBV12-5, the J gene TRBJ2-7, with 10 bases fitting TRBD1. Germline CDR1 is LGHNT and CDR2 is FRNRAP. The CDR3 totals 14 residues. Trimming took 2 bases from V and 5 from J; bases not matched to a gene: 3. The CDR3 nucleotides are TGTGCTAGTGGTTTGAGGGACAGGGGTAACGAGCAGTACTTC. It encodes CASGLRDRGNEQYF. Drawing the rest from reference TRBV12-5 and TRBJ2-7, the complete variable domain is DARVTQTPRHKVTEMGQEVTMRCQPILGHNTVFWYRQTMMQGLELLAYFRNRAPLDDSGMPKDRFSAEMPDATLATLKIQPSEPRDSAVYFCASGLRDRGNEQYFGPGTRLTVT.

This clone came up a few times. This sequence joins TRBV5-1 and TRBJ2-3, with D tentatively TRBD2 (6 bases). Trimming shortened V by 4 bases and J by 4 bases, and 13 bases separated the two germline ends. Germline V gene lookup returns CDR1 SGHRS and CDR2 YFSETQ. This CDR3 contains 14 residues. In DNA, the CDR3 is TGCGCCAGCAGCAGAGTTAGCGGCTCAGATACGCAGTATTTT. Its translation is CASSRVSGSDTQYF.

This clone appeared a few times. The DNA of the CDR3 is TGTGCCAGTACCTTGGGGGGGGCCACAGATACGCAGTATTTT. Its protein is CASTLGGATDTQYF. The chain recombines TRBV19 with TRBJ2-3; tentative D call: TRBD2 (7 bases). The CDR3 is 14 residues long. Trimming removed 7 bases at V and 2 bases at J, with 13 bases between. Per germline, CDR1 LNHDA and CDR2 SQIVND (reference sequence).

V usage is TRBV11-2 and J usage is TRBJ2-7; 11 bases fit TRBD2. CDR3 length equals 16 residues. The J segment lost 2 bases and the V segment lost 4 bases, leaving 7 bases of the junction unmatched. Germline V CDR1 and CDR2: SGHAT, FQNNGV. This CDR3 reads CASSSQTSGTTYEQYF. For the CDR3, the DNA is TGTGCCAGCAGCTCACAGACTAGCGGGACCACCTACGAGCAGTACTTC.

V is TRBV5-4 and J is TRBJ1-5; D might be TRBD1 (6 bases). Trimming shortened V by 4 bases and J by 3 bases, and 17 bases separated the two germline ends. Germline values: CDR1 SGHNT, CDR2 YYREEE (reference sequence). This CDR3 is built from 16 residues. In DNA form, the CDR3 reads TGTGCCAGCAGCCCGGACCCGACAGGCCTCAATCAGCCCCAGCATTTT. Its translation: CASSPDPTGLNQPQHF.

This clone was seen a few times. The V and J genes are TRBV4-1 and TRBJ2-1; weak D call: TRBD2 (6 bases). Per the germline V gene, CDR1 is MGHRA and CDR2 is YSYEKL. The CDR3 loop spans 16 amino acids. The V gene lost 5 bases and the J gene lost 0 bases, with 14 bases spanning the gap. CDR3 amino acids: CASSKGLPSSYNEQFF. CDR3 DNA: TGCGCCAGCAGCAAGGGACTCCCGAGCTCCTACAATGAGCAGTTCTTC.

The table lists this clone with a few counts. The rearrangement joins TRBV29-1 to TRBJ2-1; 9 bases map to TRBD2. The CDR3 runs 14 residues. Germline V gene sequence: CDR1 SQVTM, CDR2 ANQGSEA. V lost 7 bases to trimming and J lost 5 bases; unmatched junction nucleotides: 9. The CDR3 DNA reads as TGCAGCGCCAGGGCCAGCGGGAGGCACAATGAGCAGTTCTTC. Protein sequence: CSARASGRHNEQFF.

This clone appeared a few times. This sequence joins TRBV21-1 and TRBJ2-5; the D call TRBD1 from the table was never checked on the DNA. TRBV21-1 is described as a pseudogene. The CDR3 runs to 14 residues. The CDR3 is CASSKTSDQETQYF. In nucleotides, the CDR3 is TGTGCCAGCAGCAAAACAAGTGATCAAGAGACCCAGTACTTC.

The sample holds a few counts of this clone. The rearrangement joins TRBV19 to TRBJ2-7; TRBD2 matches 10 bases. Germline-derived CDR1 and CDR2 are LNHDA and SQIVND (reference sequence). With V trimmed by 6 bases and J by 0 bases, 5 bases remained unmatched. This CDR3 region has 15 residues. CDR3 nucleotide sequence: TGTGCCAGTAGCGTCCTAGCGGGGGACTCCTACGAGCAGTACTTC. This codes for CASSVLAGDSYEQYF.

This clone was seen more than once but under ten times. The chain joins TRBV5-6 to TRBJ1-1, with D perhaps matching TRBD1 (5 bases). The CDR3 has 11 residues. Trimming removed 5 bases from V and 8 bases from J, with 10 bases in between. CDR1 and CDR2 from the germline V gene are SGHDT and YYEEEE. This CDR3 reads CASSWRTEAFF. The CDR3 coding sequence is TGTGCCAGCAGTTGGCGGACAGAAGCTTTCTTT.

This chain links TRBV7-9 with TRBJ2-5; D uncertain. Germline V gene data show CDR1 as SEHNR and CDR2 as FQNEAQ (reference sequence). The CDR3 runs to 16 residues. Trimming took 5 bases from V and 2 from J, leaving 18 bases between them. Here the CDR3 reads CASSPSARRLQETQYF. The CDR3 DNA follows: TGTGCCAGCAGCCCCTCAGCGAGGCGACTTCAAGAGACCCAGTACTTC.

V and J are TRBV7-6 and TRBJ2-3; unclear D gene. With 5 bases removed from V and 7 bases from J, the gap between germline ends came to 16 bases. Per the germline V gene, CDR1 is SGHVS and CDR2 is FNYEAQ. The CDR3 loop spans 14 amino acids. The CDR3 here is CASSPLADAHTQYF. For the CDR3, the DNA is TGTGCCAGCAGCCCCTTGGCAGATGCCCATACGCAGTATTTT.

This rearrangement joins TRBV6-5 to TRBJ2-7; 7 bases line up with TRBD1. The CDR3 loop spans 14 amino acids. CDR1 and CDR2 (germline): MNHEY, SVGAGI. The trim removed 5 bases at V and 2 bases at J, leaving 6 bases unmatched. CDR3 DNA sequence: TGTGCCAGCAGTCGACAGGGAAACCCCTACGAGCAGTACTTC. Translated: CASSRQGNPYEQYF.

This clone was seen only a few times. This CDR3 is also generated by other DNA sequences in the sample. The chain carries TRBV2 and TRBJ2-7; weak D call: TRBD1 (6 bases). Germline loops: CDR1 SNHLY, CDR2 FYNNEI. The CDR3 has 12 residues. V was cut by 3 bases and J by 3 bases, with 6 bases left in between. As DNA, the CDR3 is TGTGCCAGCAGTGACAGGGGCTACGAGCAGTACTTC. Amino acid sequence: CASSDRGYEQYF.

V and J are TRBV19 and TRBJ2-7, with no clear D. Germline assignment: CDR1 LNHDA and CDR2 SQIVND (reference sequence). Trimming took 7 bases from V and 1 from J, leaving 11 bases between them. The CDR3 has 13 amino acids. CDR3: CASTLTGSYEQYF. CDR3 coding DNA: TGTGCCAGTACCCTGACGGGTTCCTACGAGCAGTACTTC.